What follows are 3 T cell receptor beta chains derived from one specimen sequenced in a study of spatial heterogeneity in lung cancer. MiXCR was run by TCRdb on the 5' RACE reads, yielding one entry per CDR3 protein. The sample yields roughly 120,000 distinct CDR3 sequences, 10% to 13% seen once. The time point denotes: blood at routine non-recurrence follow-up after resection. The sample consisted of PBMCs, taken at follow-up. Every receptor here comes from a female donor with early-stage non-small cell lung cancer.

Ten or more counts support this clonotype. The V call is TRBV29-1, the J call TRBJ1-3; the D gene is possibly TRBD1 (5 bases). The ends were cut back, 4 bases at V and 0 bases at J, with 7 bases in the middle. Germline lookup yields CDR1 SQVTM and CDR2 ANQGSEA. This CDR3 is built from 13 residues. The CDR3 loop is CSVVGGSGNTIYF. The DNA for the CDR3 is TGCAGCGTTGTGGGGGGCTCTGGAAACACCATATATTTT.

This clonotype has a handful of counts. This chain links TRBV12-3 or TRBV12-4 with TRBJ2-2; 12 positions agree with TRBD2. Trimming at V came to 5 bases and at J to 5 bases, leaving 6 bases not matched to a gene. The CDR3 sequence is 16 residues long. The CDR3: CASSASGTSGTGELFF. Here the CDR3 DNA reads TGTGCCAGCAGTGCCTCCGGGACTAGCGGGACCGGGGAGCTGTTTTTT.

The V call is TRBV7-9, the J call TRBJ1-2; D is undetermined. The CDR3 consists of 13 residues. Trimming took 7 bases from V and 4 from J, leaving 13 bases between them. Germline loops: CDR1 SEHNR, CDR2 FQNEAQ (reference sequence). The CDR3 coding sequence is TGTGCCAGCACCTCTGAGACGGCCTATGGCTACACCTTC. It encodes CASTSETAYGYTF.